A selection of T cell receptor beta chains follows, all from one sample in a study of T-cell reconstitution after alpha-beta-depleted transplantation in children. TCRdb used MiXCR to reprocess the PCR reads, holding one entry per CDR3 protein. The repertoire holds 700,000 to 950,000 distinct CDR3 sequences, with 16% as singletons. The source was PBMCs, mostly from graft donor cells, collected 360 days after TCRalphabeta/CD19-depleted stem cell transplant. The receptors shown here come from a male patient aged 5 to 17 who had a stem cell transplant for acute lymphoblastic leukemia, so the T cells may come from the graft donor. CDR3s include the opening cysteine and the closing phenylalanine or tryptophan. D genes are given only for firm matches. Clone sizes are given selectively: once, few, many, or a class where the clone is expanded.

V	size	D	J	DNA	CDR3
TRBV19	few	TRBD1	TRBJ2-7	TGTGCCAGTAGTCGTGGGACAGGGGGCATCCGATCCTACGAGCAGTACTTC	CASSRGTGGIRSYEQYF
TRBV29-1	.	.	TRBJ2-7	TGCAGCGTCAATGGTCTACATTACGAGCAGTACTTC	CSVNGLHYEQYF
TRBV20-1	few	.	TRBJ2-3	TGCAGTGCGAGCAAGGGAGGCTCCACAGATACGCAGTATTTT	CSASKGGSTDTQYF
TRBV7-2	.	.	TRBJ1-6	TGTGCCAGCAGCTTTTACCTGATAGGGGATAATTCACCCCTCCACTTT	CASSFYLIGDNSPLHF
TRBV24-1	few	TRBD2	TRBJ2-1	TGTGCCACCAGTGATTTAGTTAGCGGGAGCAGCAATGAGCAGTTCTTC	CATSDLVSGSSNEQFF
TRBV2	.	TRBD2	TRBJ2-1	TGTGCCAGCCGGGGAGGGACTGTAACCTACAATGAGCAGTTCTTC	CASRGGTVTYNEQFF
TRBV10-3	few	.	TRBJ2-1	TGTGCCATCAGTGAGTCGGAGGGGGGCGATGAGCAGTTCTTC	CAISESEGGDEQFF
TRBV7-9	many	TRBD1	TRBJ1-3	TGTGCCGCAGGGGGCCGCTCTGGAAACACCATATATTTT	CAAGGRSGNTIYF
TRBV12-3/TRBV12-4	few	TRBD1	TRBJ1-1	TGTGCCAGCAGTTTAGGCGGGACAGGGGGCCGGACTGAAGCTTTCTTT	CASSLGGTGGRTEAFF
TRBV12-3/TRBV12-4	few	.	TRBJ1-1	TGTGCCAGCAGACTTCCGGGACCGCCGACGGCTGAAGCTTTCTTT	CASRLPGPPTAEAFF
TRBV4-2	.	.	TRBJ1-5	TGTGCCAGCAGCCAAGATCGGGTAGGGGGATGGGACAATCAGCCCCAGCATTTT	CASSQDRVGGWDNQPQHF
TRBV30	.	.	TRBJ2-2	TGTGCCTGGAGTACAGCGACAACGAACACCGGGGAGCTGTTTTTT	CAWSTATTNTGELFF
TRBV4-1	.	TRBD2	TRBJ2-7	TGCGCCAGCAGCCCAACGGGACTAGCGGCCGACGAGCAGTACTTC	CASSPTGLAADEQYF
TRBV12-3/TRBV12-4	few	.	TRBJ2-5	TGTGCCAGCAGTTTACAGGGGCGGCTCGGGACCCAGTACTTC	CASSLQGRLGTQYF
TRBV6-5	.	.	TRBJ2-1	TGTGCCAGCAGTTACTCACAGTACCCATACAATGAGCAGTTCTTC	CASSYSQYPYNEQFF
TRBV5-1	.	TRBD2	TRBJ2-7	TGCGCCAGCAGCTGGACTAGCGGGAGAGCCCAGCCCGAGCAGTACTTC	CASSWTSGRAQPEQYF
TRBV12-3/TRBV12-4	few	TRBD2	TRBJ2-3	TGTGCCAGCACTGAGCGGGAGAAAACAGATACGCAGTATTTT	CASTEREKTDTQYF
TRBV10-3	few	.	TRBJ2-2	TGTGCCATCGGGCCGGGATACCACACCGGGGAGCTGTTTTTT	CAIGPGYHTGELFF
TRBV5-1	.	TRBD1	TRBJ2-3	TGCGCCAGCAGCTTGGCACAGGGGGCATTTGGAGTGGATACGCAGTATTTT	CASSLAQGAFGVDTQYF
TRBV27	few	TRBD1	TRBJ1-2	TGTGCCAGCAGTTTGGGACAGGACTTTCTCATCTATGGCTACACCTTC	CASSLGQDFLIYGYTF
TRBV9	.	TRBD1	TRBJ2-5	TGTGCCAGCAGCGTAGTACCTGAGGGGGCCTCGGAGACCCAGTACTTC	CASSVVPEGASETQYF
TRBV12-3/TRBV12-4	.	TRBD1	TRBJ2-7	TGTGCCAGCAGCACGCCCGGGACAGGGACCTACGAGCAGTACTTC	CASSTPGTGTYEQYF
TRBV7-3	.	TRBD2	TRBJ2-7	TGTGCCAGCGAGGAGGGACTAGCGGGAGTATCCGAGCAGTACTTC	CASEEGLAGVSEQYF
TRBV7-2	many	.	TRBJ2-1	TGCGCCAGCAGCTGGGACTCCTCCTACAATGAGCAGTTCTTC	CASSWDSSYNEQFF
TRBV5-1	many	.	TRBJ2-7	TGTGCCAGCAGCCCCCGGACCTACGAGCAGTACTTC	CASSPRTYEQYF
TRBV7-8	few	TRBD2	TRBJ2-1	TGTGCCAGCAGCTTAGAGGGGACTAGCGGGAGGGGCTATGAGCAGTTCTTC	CASSLEGTSGRGYEQFF
TRBV3-1	few	.	TRBJ2-7	TGTGCCACCAGCCTACATGGGACGGAGGGCTACGAGCAGTACTTC	CATSLHGTEGYEQYF
TRBV20-1	many	.	TRBJ2-7	TGCAGTGCTAGAGGGGAACAGGGCTACGAGCAGTACTTC	CSARGEQGYEQYF
TRBV11-2	.	TRBD1	TRBJ1-2	TGTGCCAGCAGCTTCGAGCCGGGACAGGGGTATGGCTACACCTTC	CASSFEPGQGYGYTF
TRBV5-5	.	TRBD2	TRBJ2-2	TGTGCCAGCAGCTTACAACTCACTAGCGGGAACACCGGGGAGCTGTTTTTT	CASSLQLTSGNTGELFF